This TCR beta chain was sequenced during a study of CD8 T cells in ankylosing spondylitis. A quantitative 5'-RACE method, one with molecular barcodes, was used to make TCR beta libraries. TCRdb recomputed calls from the 5' RACE reads with MiXCR, one row per CDR3 protein. This table has 500,000 to 550,000 distinct CDR3 sequences, roughly an eighth appearing once. Study-wide results and caveats: A TCR beta motif of eight highly homologous variants appeared characteristic of ankylosing spondylitis blood. A number of the motif variants had already been described in reactive arthritis synovial fluid and blood.

V was trimmed by 1 base and J by 6 bases, leaving 10 bases between them. The CDR3 has 13 residues. Germline CDR1 reads SGHRS; CDR2 reads YFSETQ. This clonotype was counted at least ten times. Its antigen is undetermined. The clonotype comes from a male donor with ankylosing spondylitis. The V and J genes are TRBV5-1 and TRBJ1-2; a weak D match, TRBD1 (5 bases). Sequenced input: blood, either unsorted or a sorted T cell fraction (not recorded which). CDR3 in amino acids: CASSLQGVDGYTF. In DNA form, the CDR3 reads TGCGCCAGCAGCTTGCAAGGGGTTGATGGCTACACCTTC.